This T cell receptor beta chain was sequenced in a study of T cell repertoires in cytomegalovirus infection. At least ten counts were recorded for this clonotype. From germline, CDR1 is LNHDA and CDR2 SQIVND (reference sequence). The CDR3 contains 13 residues. Trimming shortened V by 8 bases and J by 6 bases, and 14 bases separated the two germline ends. TCRdb passed the reads through MiXCR, listing each CDR3 protein once. The sample records approximately 550,000 distinct CDR3 sequences, about 15% being singletons. The sample taken for sequencing was CD8+ T cells from PBMCs. The gene calls are TRBV19 and TRBJ2-4; perhaps TRBD1 as D (6 bases). The clonotype comes from a human donor in good health (CMV status not recorded). Some clones in this sample may be carry-over from other donors' samples. The CDR3, as DNA: TGTGCCAGTGGCTGGGACACCCGAAACATTCAGTACTTC. It translates to CASGWDTRNIQYF.